These 21 T cell receptor beta chains came from one sample sequenced in a study of T-cell reconstitution after alpha-beta-depleted transplantation in children. The library targeted TCRbeta and was prepared with unique molecular identifiers. A single record per CDR3 protein comes from TCRdb applying MiXCR to the PCR reads. Among around 450,000 distinct CDR3 sequences, roughly 44% were seen once, and the ten largest hold 27%. The source material was PBMCs, sampled before TCRalphabeta/CD19-depleted stem cell transplant. The receptors were gathered from a girl aged 2 to 9 with aplastic anemia, due to receive a stem cell transplant.

The rearrangement links TRBV20-1 to TRBJ2-7, with TRBD2 identical over 10 bases. The CDR3 has 15 residues. CDR1 and CDR2 (germline): DFQATT, SNEGSKA (reference sequence). Trimming removed 5 bases from V and 2 bases from J; junction bases left unmatched: 9. The CDR3 here is CSAYISGRDPYEQYF. CDR3 nucleotide sequence: TGCAGTGCTTACATAAGCGGGAGGGACCCCTACGAGCAGTACTTC.

The chain combines TRBV10-3 with TRBJ1-5; D may be TRBD1 (5 bases). The CDR3 totals 15 residues. In germline, CDR1 is ENHRY, CDR2 SYGVKD. The V end was cut by 3 bases, the J end by 2 bases, with 11 bases between. The CDR3 here is CAISESGVGNQPQHF. The CDR3 DNA is TGTGCCATCAGTGAATCGGGGGTCGGCAATCAGCCCCAGCATTTT.

This clonotype was counted many times. The chain couples TRBV29-1 to TRBJ1-4, with 8 positions matching TRBD1. The germline V gene has CDR1 SQVTM and CDR2 ANQGSEA. This CDR3 is 14 amino acids long. V shed 1 base, J shed 11 bases, and the junction held 9 bases outside the gene matches. DNA of the CDR3: TGCAGCGTTGAAGTAGGTCGGACAGGGAATAAACTGTTTTTT. Its translation is CSVEVGRTGNKLFF.

This clonotype was picked up one time. The chain has TRBV20-1 and TRBJ2-5; D perhaps matches TRBD1 (6 bases). The ends were cut back, 4 bases at V and 3 bases at J, with 21 bases in the middle. The V gene's germline CDR1 is DFQATT and CDR2 SNEGSKA (reference sequence). The CDR3 totals 16 residues. CDR3 residues: CSATRTGKARKETQYF. As DNA, the CDR3 is TGCAGTGCTACCCGAACAGGGAAGGCCAGGAAAGAGACCCAGTACTTC.

Ten or more counts support this clonotype. The rearrangement joins TRBV5-1 to TRBJ1-5; TRBD1 matches at 8 bases. Trimming at V came to 3 bases and at J to 0 bases, leaving 11 bases not matched to a gene. Germline V gene lookup returns CDR1 SGHRS and CDR2 YFSETQ. This CDR3 is built from 18 residues. The chain's CDR3 is CASSSRDRRTNSNQPQHF. Written as DNA, the CDR3 is TGCGCCAGCAGCTCCCGGGACAGGAGGACCAATAGCAATCAGCCCCAGCATTTT. The full variable domain, completed using reference TRBV5-1 and TRBJ1-5, is KAGVTQTPRYLIKTRGQQVTLSCSPISGHRSVSWYQQTPGQGLQFLFEYFSETQRNKGNFPGRFSGRQFSNSRSEMNVSTLELGDSALYLCASSSRDRRTNSNQPQHFGDGTRLSIL.

This rearrangement joins TRBV7-3 to TRBJ2-6; perhaps TRBD1 as D (6 bases). The CDR3 sequence is 14 residues long. Trimming shortened V by 3 bases and J by 9 bases, and 12 bases separated the two germline ends. The germline gives CDR1 SGHTA, CDR2 FQGTGA. CDR3 nucleotides: TGTGCCAGCAGCTTTCGACTGACAGGCAACGTCCTGACTTTC. Protein product: CASSFRLTGNVLTF.

As to this clonotype: A read error may produce the germline difference seen at one junction end. J is TRBJ2-7 and V is TRBV4-2; D might be TRBD2 (6 bases). CDR3 length equals 13 residues. CDR1 is LGHNA, CDR2 YNFKEQ, per germline. The DNA for the CDR3 is TGTGCCATCAGCCCGGGAGTAACCTGCGAGCAGTACTTC. This translates into CAISPGVTCEQYF.

This clonotype was observed many times. V is TRBV27 and J is TRBJ1-2; D remains unclear. Germline-derived CDR1 and CDR2 are MNHEY and SMNVEV (reference sequence). CDR3 length equals 14 residues. V was cut by 2 bases and J by 8 bases, with 15 bases left in between. This CDR3 reads CASSLGLGNFGYTF. The DNA for the CDR3 is TGTGCCAGCAGTTTAGGGCTAGGAAACTTCGGCTACACCTTC.

The chain uses TRBV20-1 and TRBJ2-7, with a tentative D call TRBD2 (6 bases). The CDR3 covers 14 residues. The V gene lost 1 base and the J gene lost 1 base, with 11 bases spanning the gap. The germline CDR1 and CDR2 sequences are DFQATT and SNEGSKA (reference sequence). The CDR3: CSARAAGPSYEQYF. CDR3 DNA: TGCAGTGCTAGAGCTGCGGGACCGTCCTACGAGCAGTACTTC.

This clonotype has ten or more counts. The genes are TRBV3-1 and TRBJ2-2; TRBD2 might be the D (6 bases). Trimming shortened V by 1 base and J by 2 bases, and 8 bases separated the two germline ends. The CDR3 is made up of 15 amino acids. CDR1 is LGHDT, CDR2 YNNKEL, per germline (reference sequence). Here the CDR3 DNA reads TGTGCCAGCAGCCAAGCGGGAGCTAACACCGGGGAGCTGTTTTTT. Translating gives CASSQAGANTGELFF. Complete variable domain (other parts from reference TRBV3-1 and TRBJ2-2): DTAVSQTPKYLVTQMGNDKSIKCEQNLGHDTMYWYKQDSKKFLKIMFSYNNKELIINETVPNRFSPKSPDKAHLNLHINSLELGDSAVYFCASSQAGANTGELFFGEGSRLTVL.

A few counts support this clonotype. The chain couples TRBV20-1 to TRBJ1-6; TRBD1 is a possible D gene (6 bases). CDR3 size: 14 residues. Between the trimmed V and J ends, which lost 2 bases and 5 bases, there was a span of 10 bases. CDR1 DFQATT and CDR2 SNEGSKA come from the germline V gene (reference sequence). The CDR3 coding sequence is TGCAGTGCTAGAAACGGGGGCCATAATTCACCCCTCCACTTT. This codes for CSARNGGHNSPLHF.

This clonotype was counted at least ten times. The genes are TRBV7-9 and TRBJ2-3; tentative D call: TRBD2 (5 bases). Germline values: CDR1 SEHNR, CDR2 FQNEAQ (reference sequence). The CDR3 sequence is 14 residues long. V gave up 3 bases and J gave up 6 bases, with 13 bases separating them. The CDR3 loop is CASSFPGIGDTQYF. In DNA form, the CDR3 reads TGTGCCAGCAGCTTCCCCGGGATAGGGGATACGCAGTATTTT. The whole variable domain, filled in from reference TRBV7-9 and TRBJ2-3, reads DTGVSQNPRHKITKRGQNVTFRCDPISEHNRLYWYRQTLGQGPEFLTYFQNEAQLEKSRLLSDRFSAERPKGSFSTLEIQRTEQGDSAMYLCASSFPGIGDTQYFGPGTRLTVL.

The chain has TRBV6-1 and TRBJ1-5; D is ambiguous. The germline CDR1 and CDR2 sequences are MNHNS and SASEGT. Trimming cost V 7 bases and J 4 bases, with 20 bases left between them. This CDR3 is built from 16 residues. The CDR3 spells CASMALSGRRNQPQHF. CDR3 DNA: TGTGCCAGCATGGCCCTATCGGGCAGAAGAAATCAGCCCCAGCATTTT.

Only a few counts were recorded for this clonotype. The chain has TRBV14 and TRBJ2-7; 7 nucleotides line up with TRBD1. Germline V CDR1 and CDR2: SGHDN, FVKESK. The CDR3 is 15 residues long. Trimming took 4 bases from V and 2 from J; bases not matched to a gene: 8. The chain's CDR3 is CASSLNPTGAYEQYF. The CDR3 region has the DNA TGTGCCAGCAGCCTAAACCCAACAGGGGCCTACGAGCAGTACTTC.

The sample holds many counts of this clonotype. The chain couples TRBV28 to TRBJ1-1; D remains ambiguous. The length of the CDR3 is 11 residues. The V end was cut by 4 bases, the J end by 3 bases, with 3 bases between. CDR1 MDHEN and CDR2 SYDVKM come from the germline V gene. CDR3 nucleotide sequence: TGTGCCAGCAGTTCCTACACTGAAGCTTTCTTT. Encoded protein: CASSSYTEAFF.

V usage is TRBV28 and J usage is TRBJ2-1, with 10 positions matching TRBD2. V lost 1 base to trimming and J lost 8 bases; unmatched junction nucleotides: 14. Germline lookup yields CDR1 MDHEN and CDR2 SYDVKM. This CDR3 is 18 amino acids long. CDR3 residues: CASSLYGGGPSGSHEQFF. Here the CDR3 DNA reads TGTGCCAGCAGTTTATACGGCGGGGGGCCTAGCGGGAGCCATGAGCAGTTCTTC.

There are many counts of this clonotype. V is TRBV5-5 and J is TRBJ2-3, with TRBD1 matching over 10 bases. This CDR3 is 15 amino acids long. Germline CDR1 SGHKS, CDR2 YYEKEE (reference sequence). Unmatched junction bases numbered 8, after V lost 4 bases and J lost 6 bases. This CDR3 reads CASSTWDRGHDTQYF. For the CDR3, the DNA is TGTGCCAGCAGCACCTGGGACAGGGGCCACGATACGCAGTATTTT.

Only a few counts were recorded for this clonotype. V gene TRBV5-1 combines with J gene TRBJ2-1, with D perhaps matching TRBD2 (5 bases). CDR1 is SGHRS, CDR2 YFSETQ, per germline. The V and J ends lost 0 bases and 9 bases respectively, with 13 bases between them. The CDR3 covers 14 residues. Here the CDR3 reads CASSLVPSSSEQFF. The DNA for the CDR3 is TGCGCCAGCAGCTTGGTGCCTTCTAGCAGTGAGCAGTTCTTC.

The V and J genes are TRBV12-3 or TRBV12-4 and TRBJ1-1; D remains unclear. This CDR3 is built from 11 residues. Trimming cost V 6 bases and J 4 bases, with 6 bases left between them. CDR3 sequence (DNA): TGTGCCAGCAGGACCCGCACTGAAGCTTTCTTT. Amino acid sequence: CASRTRTEAFF.

The DNA of the CDR3 is TGCAGTGCTAGAGATTCGAGAGGACAGGGGTTCAGGTACGAGCAGTACTTC. It codes for CSARDSRGQGFRYEQYF. The chain recombines TRBV20-1 with TRBJ2-7; 9 bases agree with TRBD1. V lost 0 bases and J lost 4; bases outside the gene matches: 13. CDR3 size: 17 residues. Germline assignment: CDR1 DFQATT and CDR2 SNEGSKA (reference sequence).

The genes are TRBV6-1 and TRBJ1-4; 7 bases line up with TRBD1. The germline CDR1 and CDR2 sequences are MNHNS and SASEGT. This CDR3 has 16 residues. Trimming at V came to 5 bases and at J to 0 bases, leaving 6 bases not matched to a gene. Here the CDR3 DNA reads TGTGCCAGCAGTCGTAGAACAGGGGCAACTAATGAAAAACTGTTTTTT. Amino acids: CASSRRTGATNEKLFF.